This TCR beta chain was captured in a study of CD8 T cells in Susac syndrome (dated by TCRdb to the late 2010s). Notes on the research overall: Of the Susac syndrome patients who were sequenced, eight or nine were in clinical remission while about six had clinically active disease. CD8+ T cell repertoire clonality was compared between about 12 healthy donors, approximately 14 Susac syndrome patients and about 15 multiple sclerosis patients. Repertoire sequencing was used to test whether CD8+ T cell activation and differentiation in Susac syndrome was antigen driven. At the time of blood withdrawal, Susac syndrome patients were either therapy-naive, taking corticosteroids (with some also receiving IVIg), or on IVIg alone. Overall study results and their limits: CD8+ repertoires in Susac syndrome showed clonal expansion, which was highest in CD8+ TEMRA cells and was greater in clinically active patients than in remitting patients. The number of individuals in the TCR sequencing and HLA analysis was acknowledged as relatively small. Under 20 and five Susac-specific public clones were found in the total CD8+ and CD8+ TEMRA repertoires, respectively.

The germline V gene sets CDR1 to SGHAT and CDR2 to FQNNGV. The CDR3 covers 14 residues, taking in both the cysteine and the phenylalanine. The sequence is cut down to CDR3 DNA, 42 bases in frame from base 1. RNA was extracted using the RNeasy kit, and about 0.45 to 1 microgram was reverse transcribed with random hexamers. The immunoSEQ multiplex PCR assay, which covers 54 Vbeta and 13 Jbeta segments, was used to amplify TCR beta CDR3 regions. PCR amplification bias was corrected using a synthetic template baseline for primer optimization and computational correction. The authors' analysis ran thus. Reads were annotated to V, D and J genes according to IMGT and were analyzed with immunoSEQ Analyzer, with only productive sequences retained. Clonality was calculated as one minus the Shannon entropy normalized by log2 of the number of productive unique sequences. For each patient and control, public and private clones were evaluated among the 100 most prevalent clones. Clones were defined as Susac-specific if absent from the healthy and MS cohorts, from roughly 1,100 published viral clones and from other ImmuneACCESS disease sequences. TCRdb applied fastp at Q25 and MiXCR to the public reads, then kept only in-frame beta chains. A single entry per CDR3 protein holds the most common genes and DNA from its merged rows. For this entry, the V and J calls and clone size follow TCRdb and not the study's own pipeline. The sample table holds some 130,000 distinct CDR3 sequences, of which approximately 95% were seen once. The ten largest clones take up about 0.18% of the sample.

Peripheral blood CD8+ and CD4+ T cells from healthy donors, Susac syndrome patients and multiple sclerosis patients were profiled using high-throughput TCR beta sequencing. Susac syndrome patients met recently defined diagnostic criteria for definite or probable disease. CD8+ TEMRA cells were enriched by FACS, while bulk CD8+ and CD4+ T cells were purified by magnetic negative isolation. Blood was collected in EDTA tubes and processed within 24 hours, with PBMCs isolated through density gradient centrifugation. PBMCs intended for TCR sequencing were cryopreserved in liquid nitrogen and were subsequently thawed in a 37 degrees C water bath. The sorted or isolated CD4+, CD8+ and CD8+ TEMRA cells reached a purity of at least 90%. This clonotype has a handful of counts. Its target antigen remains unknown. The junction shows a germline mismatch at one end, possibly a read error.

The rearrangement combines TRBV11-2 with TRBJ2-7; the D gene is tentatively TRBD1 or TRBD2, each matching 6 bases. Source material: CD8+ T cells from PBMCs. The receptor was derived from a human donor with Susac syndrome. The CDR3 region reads CASSLGGGSYEQYF. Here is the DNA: TGTGCTAGCAGCTTAGGAGGGGGATCCTACGAGCAGTACTTC.